The rows below give T cell receptor beta chains drawn from one sample of a study of T cells in narcolepsy. Sequencing was performed with immunoSEQ multiplex PCR; in TCRdb, only in-frame clones are kept and a portion is missing. The sample shows over 30,000 clones, about 84% of them seen only once. The sample was CD45RA- memory CD4+ T cells from PBMCs. These receptors were taken from a human donor with narcolepsy. Each CDR3 is given with its conserved first and last residue. The D gene is left open where the match is weak. Some rows mark clone size as missing; the rest say once, few, many or name a class of expanded clone.

D gene	V gene	clone size	J gene	CDR3 protein	CDR3 DNA
TRBD1	TRBV19	NA	TRBJ2-7	CATLGQGGYEQYF	TGTGCCACTCTCGGACAGGGGGGATACGAGCAGTACTTC
NA	TRBV30	NA	TRBJ1-1	CAWSPSDTEAFF	TGTGCCTGGAGCCCGAGCGACACTGAAGCTTTCTTT
TRBD2	TRBV6-5	NA	TRBJ2-2	CASSYSLAGGELFF	TGTGCCAGCAGTTACTCGCTAGCGGGGGGGGAGCTGTTTTTT
NA	TRBV10-3	NA	TRBJ2-5	CAIKGLGETQYF	TGTGCCATCAAGGGCCTCGGTGAGACCCAGTACTTC
NA	TRBV25-1	NA	TRBJ1-5	CASSSGSGAQHF	TGTGCCAGCAGTTCCGGTTCGGGCGCCCAGCATTTT
NA	TRBV6-1	NA	TRBJ1-1	CASSEHVNTEAFF	TGTGCCAGCAGTGAACACGTGAACACTGAAGCTTTCTTT
TRBD1	TRBV5-1	few	TRBJ2-1	CASSRMTGASYNEQFF	TGCGCCAGCAGCCGGATGACAGGGGCCTCCTACAATGAGCAGTTCTTC
TRBD1	TRBV5-1	NA	TRBJ1-1	CASSFEGQGAEAFF	TGCGCCAGCAGCTTTGAAGGACAGGGCGCTGAAGCTTTCTTT
NA	TRBV5-6	NA	TRBJ1-4	CASSAGTTKGTNEKLFF	TGTGCCAGCAGCGCCGGGACAACAAAAGGGACTAATGAAAAACTGTTTTTT
NA	TRBV18	NA	TRBJ2-7	CASSPSTSYEQYF	TGTGCCAGCTCACCATCCACCTCCTACGAGCAGTACTTC
NA	TRBV5-4	NA	TRBJ2-1	CASSPGGLNEQFF	TGTGCCAGCAGTCCCGGGGGGCTCAATGAGCAGTTCTTC
TRBD2	TRBV4-1	NA	TRBJ2-7	CASSLTPGTSGGFYEQYF	TGCGCCAGCAGCCTCACACCTGGGACTAGCGGGGGCTTCTACGAGCAGTACTTC
NA	TRBV29-1	NA	TRBJ2-6	CSARRAGANVLTF	TGCAGCGCTCGCCGCGCTGGGGCCAACGTCCTGACTTTC
TRBD1	TRBV10-3	NA	TRBJ2-1	CAISDQGANEQFF	TGTGCCATCAGTGACCAGGGGGCGAATGAGCAGTTCTTC
NA	TRBV7-2	once	TRBJ1-1	CASSLVFTQETEAFF	TGTGCCAGCAGCTTAGTTTTCACCCAAGAGACTGAAGCTTTCTTT
NA	TRBV5-4	NA	TRBJ1-3	CASSLNSGNTIYF	TGTGCCAGCAGCTTGAACAGCGGAAACACCATATATTTT
TRBD1	TRBV9	NA	TRBJ2-1	CASSVAMGQGGDEQFF	TGTGCCAGCAGCGTAGCTATGGGACAGGGAGGCGATGAGCAGTTCTTC
NA	TRBV7-3	NA	TRBJ1-3	CASSPGGSGNTIYF	TGTGCCAGCAGCCCCGGGGGGTCTGGAAACACCATATATTTT
TRBD1	TRBV15	few	TRBJ1-2	CATSGGTAYGYTF	TGTGCCACCAGCGGAGGGACAGCCTATGGCTACACCTTC
TRBD1	TRBV19	NA	TRBJ2-2	CASSWGQGANTGELFF	TGTGCCAGTAGTTGGGGACAGGGGGCAAACACCGGGGAGCTGTTTTTT
NA	TRBV19	NA	TRBJ1-6	CASSIGLVGSSYNSPLHF	TGTGCCAGTAGTATCGGCCTGGTCGGGAGCTCCTATAATTCACCCCTCCACTTT
TRBD1	TRBV2	NA	TRBJ1-5	CASTLDRDRNNQPQHF	TGTGCCAGCACTTTAGACCGGGACAGGAATAATCAGCCCCAGCATTTT
TRBD2	TRBV28	NA	TRBJ2-3	CASSSSGSGASDTQYF	TGTGCCAGCAGTTCCTCGGGTAGCGGGGCGTCGGATACGCAGTATTTT
NA	TRBV19	NA	TRBJ2-2	CASNRGGVTNTGELFF	TGTGCCAGTAATAGGGGGGGCGTTACGAACACCGGGGAGCTGTTTTTT
NA	TRBV5-1	NA	TRBJ1-2	CARSDGGGDGYGYTF	TGCGCCCGCAGCGACGGGGGAGGGGACGGGTATGGCTACACCTTC
NA	TRBV7-9	NA	TRBJ1-2	CASSLGGDGYTF	TGTGCCAGCAGCTTAGGTGGGGACGGCTACACCTTC
TRBD1	TRBV6-9	once	TRBJ1-6	CASSYTGTVHSPLHF	TGTGCCAGCAGTTATACAGGGACAGTACATTCACCCCTCCACTTT
NA	TRBV7-2	NA	TRBJ1-2	CASSEYRVANYGYTF	TGTGCCAGCAGCGAATACAGGGTAGCTAACTATGGCTACACCTTC
NA	TRBV29-1	NA	TRBJ1-3	CSVGEGNTIYF	TGCAGCGTTGGGGAAGGAAACACCATATATTTT
NA	TRBV9	NA	TRBJ1-3	CASSPPGTSQNTIYF	TGTGCCAGCAGCCCCCCCGGTACCTCACAAAACACCATATATTTT
NA	TRBV5-6	NA	TRBJ2-5	CAGSLERRKETQYF	TGTGCCGGCAGCTTGGAAAGGAGGAAAGAGACCCAGTACTTC
TRBD1	TRBV29-1	NA	TRBJ2-1	CSVEPRDRVYNEQFF	TGCAGCGTTGAACCCCGGGACAGGGTCTACAATGAGCAGTTCTTC
NA	TRBV6-8	NA	TRBJ2-1	CASSNGGTEPNEQFF	TGTGCCAGCAGTAACGGGGGGACAGAGCCTAATGAGCAGTTCTTC
NA	TRBV7-3	NA	TRBJ2-1	CASSSHRGGAYNEQFF	TGTGCCAGCAGCTCCCACCGAGGGGGGGCGTACAATGAGCAGTTCTTC
TRBD1	TRBV6-1	NA	TRBJ2-1	CASNSQGAGYNEQFF	TGTGCCAGCAACTCACAGGGGGCGGGCTACAATGAGCAGTTCTTC
NA	TRBV20-1	NA	TRBJ1-2	CSASPGSGYTF	TGCAGTGCAAGTCCAGGGAGCGGCTACACCTTC
NA	TRBV7-6	NA	TRBJ2-1	CASSPQPGGSNEQFF	TGTGCCAGCAGCCCTCAGCCGGGCGGGTCCAATGAGCAGTTCTTC
NA	TRBV11-1	few	TRBJ2-5	CASSGRGGQQETQYF	TGTGCCAGCAGCGGCAGAGGGGGGCAGCAAGAGACCCAGTACTTC
TRBD2	TRBV5-1	NA	TRBJ2-5	CASSLGLAGGGETQYF	TGCGCCAGCAGCTTGGGACTAGCGGGGGGAGGAGAGACCCAGTACTTC
TRBD2	TRBV7-8	NA	TRBJ2-7	CASSLVGGTLYYEQYF	TGTGCCAGCAGCCTAGTCGGGGGGACCCTATACTACGAGCAGTACTTC
NA	TRBV2	few	TRBJ2-6	CASSGGGAGANVLTF	TGTGCCAGCAGTGGAGGGGGAGCCGGGGCCAACGTCCTGACTTTC
NA	TRBV18	NA	TRBJ2-5	CASSRGVQETQYF	TGTGCCAGCTCACGAGGGGTCCAAGAGACCCAGTACTTC
NA	TRBV29-1	NA	TRBJ2-7	CSVDAGTTYEQYF	TGCAGCGTTGACGCCGGGACAACCTACGAGCAGTACTTC
NA	TRBV2	NA	TRBJ2-5	CASKGRHPQETQYF	TGTGCCAGCAAGGGGCGACACCCGCAAGAGACCCAGTACTTC
TRBD2	TRBV28	NA	TRBJ2-1	CASRGMRGSYNEQFF	TGTGCCAGCAGGGGGATGCGGGGGTCCTACAATGAGCAGTTCTTC
NA	TRBV11-3	NA	TRBJ2-3	CASSLAGGHGDTQYF	TGTGCCAGCAGCTTAGCCGGGGGGCATGGAGATACGCAGTATTTT
NA	TRBV6-6	NA	TRBJ2-5	CASSYVETQYF	TGTGCCAGCAGTTACGTGGAGACCCAGTACTTC
NA	TRBV11-3	once	TRBJ1-1	CASSPEGRRSTEAFF	TGTGCCAGCAGCCCCGAAGGGCGGAGGAGCACTGAAGCTTTCTTT
NA	TRBV14	NA	TRBJ2-1	CASSPGGGVNEQFF	TGTGCCAGCAGCCCCGGCGGTGGGGTCAATGAGCAGTTCTTC
NA	TRBV2	NA	TRBJ1-2	CASNSETYGYTF	TGTGCCAGCAACAGCGAAACTTATGGCTACACCTTC
NA	TRBV11-2	NA	TRBJ1-4	CASSLGGEVRGKLFF	TGTGCCAGCAGCTTAGGTGGGGAGGTTCGGGGAAAACTGTTTTTT
TRBD2	TRBV9	NA	TRBJ2-1	CASSVGRTSGTYNEQFF	TGTGCCAGCAGCGTAGGACGGACTAGCGGGACGTACAATGAGCAGTTCTTC
NA	TRBV10-3	NA	TRBJ2-1	CAISESAVGEQFF	TGTGCCATCAGTGAGTCGGCGGTAGGAGAGCAGTTCTTC
TRBD2	TRBV5-1	NA	TRBJ2-5	CASSLGLALETQYF	TGCGCCAGCAGCCTGGGACTAGCGCTAGAGACCCAGTACTTC
NA	TRBV5-1	NA	TRBJ1-1	CASSLVAGNKAFF	TGCGCCAGCAGCTTGGTCGCAGGGAACAAAGCTTTCTTT
TRBD2	TRBV7-2	once	TRBJ2-3	CASSLARRRLAGGLADTQYF	TGTGCCAGCAGCTTAGCGCGTAGGAGACTAGCGGGGGGGCTGGCAGATACGCAGTATTTT
NA	TRBV18	NA	TRBJ1-5	CASSLDNGNQPQHF	TGTGCCAGCTCATTGGACAACGGCAATCAGCCCCAGCATTTT
NA	TRBV5-1	few	TRBJ1-4	CASSLTGMDEKLFF	TGCGCCAGCAGCTTGACAGGGATGGATGAAAAACTGTTTTTT
TRBD2	TRBV5-4	NA	TRBJ2-5	CASSFGGRETQYF	TGTGCCAGCAGCTTCGGCGGGAGAGAGACCCAGTACTTC